Listed below are T cell receptor beta chains from one sample, sequenced in a study of cytomegalovirus exposure and HLA in healthy donors. This table comes from immunoSEQ multiplex PCR, and its TCRdb copy is limited to in-frame clones, with some not included. The sample comprises some 110,000 clones, roughly nine tenths of which are singletons, and 1.8% rests with the top ten. Input material: PBMCs. The receptors were gathered from a woman between 18 and 30 years old in good health and CMV-seropositive. Both conserved end residues are part of each CDR3. A D gene is named only where the DNA matches it firmly. Not every row has a clone size; where given, it reads once, few, many or a size class.

J	size	D	V	CDR3	DNA
TRBJ2-1	-	-	TRBV6-6	CASRGDTRGNEQFF	TGTGCCAGCCGGGGGGACACGCGGGGGAATGAGCAGTTCTTC
TRBJ1-1	once	TRBD1	TRBV5-4	CASSFYRGQTEAFF	TGTGCCAGCAGCTTTTACAGGGGTCAGACTGAAGCTTTCTTT
TRBJ2-4	-	-	TRBV27	CASSIDSKNIQYF	TGTGCCAGCAGTATAGACAGTAAAAACATTCAGTACTTC
TRBJ1-2	-	-	TRBV10-3	CAISEAGWGPDGYTF	TGTGCCATCAGTGAGGCGGGCTGGGGGCCGGATGGCTACACCTTC
TRBJ1-3	-	-	TRBV2	CASSQNRRQGNTIYF	TGTGCCAGCAGCCAAAACCGCCGACAGGGAAACACCATATATTTT
TRBJ1-5	-	-	TRBV2	CASRGGVNQPQHF	TGTGCCAGCAGGGGGGGGGTGAATCAGCCCCAGCATTTT
TRBJ1-2	-	TRBD1	TRBV7-2	CASSLGGTGSYGYTF	TGTGCCAGCAGCTTAGGAGGGACAGGGTCCTATGGCTACACCTTC
TRBJ2-3	-	-	TRBV19	CASPFSTDTQYF	TGTGCCAGCCCATTTAGCACAGATACGCAGTATTTT
TRBJ1-2	-	TRBD1	TRBV10-3	CAISESGQGEFYTF	TGTGCCATCAGTGAGTCGGGACAGGGGGAATTCTACACCTTC
TRBJ1-1	-	TRBD1	TRBV10-3	CAISPTGAVNTEAFF	TGTGCCATCAGTCCGACAGGGGCGGTGAACACTGAAGCTTTCTTT
TRBJ1-4	-	-	TRBV4-3	CASSQVRQGPLPTNEKLFF	TGCGCCAGCAGCCAAGTACGGCAGGGTCCCCTCCCAACTAATGAAAAACTGTTTTTT
TRBJ1-6	once	TRBD1	TRBV27	CATSGTGDSPLHF	TGTGCCACCTCCGGGACAGGGGATTCACCCCTCCACTTT
TRBJ1-1	-	TRBD1	TRBV28	CASSLSLGQGKNTEAFF	TGTGCCAGCAGTTTATCGCTAGGACAGGGAAAGAACACTGAAGCTTTCTTT
TRBJ1-1	-	-	TRBV29-1	CSVESPTLNTEAFF	TGCAGCGTCGAGTCCCCCACCCTTAACACTGAAGCTTTCTTT
TRBJ2-1	once	TRBD2	TRBV11-3	CASSQLAGAYNEQFF	TGTGCCAGCAGCCAACTAGCGGGGGCATACAATGAGCAGTTCTTC
TRBJ2-5	-	TRBD2	TRBV7-9	CASSFGVGAGAETQYF	TGTGCCAGCAGCTTTGGGGTTGGAGCGGGGGCTGAGACCCAGTACTTC
TRBJ1-2	-	-	TRBV7-9	CASSFGGYGYTF	TGTGCCAGCAGCTTTGGCGGCTATGGCTACACCTTC
TRBJ2-3	once	TRBD1	TRBV6-4	CATGDRGDTDTQYF	TGTGCCACCGGGGACAGGGGGGACACAGATACGCAGTATTTT
TRBJ2-2	-	-	TRBV29-1	CSVEGGTGELFF	TGCAGCGTTGAAGGTGGTACCGGGGAGCTATTTTTT
TRBJ1-4	once	TRBD1	TRBV28	CASSPTGTGPSNEKLFF	TGTGCCAGCAGCCCCACCGGGACAGGGCCTTCTAATGAAAAACTGTTTTTT
TRBJ1-5	once	TRBD1	TRBV27	CASRPGQGAWQPQHF	TGTGCCAGCAGACCTGGACAGGGGGCATGGCAGCCCCAGCATTTT
TRBJ2-7	-	TRBD1	TRBV6-1	CASSETGGTYEQYF	TGTGCCAGCAGTGAGACAGGGGGTACCTACGAGCAGTACTTC
TRBJ2-2	-	TRBD2	TRBV5-4	CASSVAGSNTGELFF	TGTGCCAGCAGTGTAGCGGGGTCGAACACCGGGGAGCTGTTTTTT
TRBJ1-1	-	TRBD1	TRBV10-3	CAISETGAVTEAFF	TGTGCCATCAGTGAGACAGGGGCTGTCACTGAAGCTTTCTTT
TRBJ1-2	-	-	TRBV19	CASSITGDRSYGYTF	TGTGCCAGTAGTATAACCGGCGACAGATCCTATGGCTACACCTTC
TRBJ2-3	-	-	TRBV28	CASSQTSDRYGTDTQYF	TGTGCCAGCAGCCAAACCTCCGACAGATATGGGACAGATACGCAGTATTTT
TRBJ2-1	-	-	TRBV5-6	CASSLDVIVSYNEQFF	TGTGCCAGCAGCTTGGACGTAATAGTTTCCTACAATGAGCAGTTCTTC
TRBJ2-3	-	TRBD2	TRBV15	CATSRGLAGTDTQYF	TGTGCCACCAGCAGAGGGCTAGCGGGCACAGATACGCAGTATTTT
TRBJ1-1	-	TRBD1	TRBV5-5	CASSWTGGHLNTEAFF	TGTGCCAGCAGCTGGACAGGGGGTCACTTGAACACTGAAGCTTTCTTT
TRBJ2-7	once	-	TRBV11-2	CASSSTYEQYF	TGTGCCAGCAGCTCAACCTACGAGCAGTACTTC
TRBJ2-7	-	-	TRBV14	CASSPRRSSYEQYF	TGTGCCAGCAGCCCGCGCCGGAGTTCCTACGAGCAGTACTTC
TRBJ2-1	-	TRBD2	TRBV5-1	CASSALAGGHNEQFF	TGCGCCAGCAGCGCTCTAGCGGGGGGGCACAATGAGCAGTTCTTC
TRBJ2-3	-	TRBD2	TRBV27	CASSFRLAGGPGGTTDTQYF	TGTGCCAGCAGTTTCAGACTAGCGGGGGGGCCGGGGGGTACTACAGATACGCAGTATTTT
TRBJ1-1	-	-	TRBV29-1	CSVAGRLNTEAFF	TGCAGCGTTGCTGGCAGACTAAACACTGAAGCTTTCTTT
TRBJ1-2	-	-	TRBV19	CASTQGRDGYTF	TGTGCCAGTACCCAGGGGCGGGATGGCTACACCTTC
TRBJ2-7	-	TRBD1	TRBV29-1	CSATTGPYEQYF	TGCAGCGCCACGACAGGGCCCTACGAGCAGTACTTC
TRBJ1-1	-	-	TRBV5-6	CASSLQGRDTEAFF	TGTGCCAGCAGCCTACAGGGTAGGGACACTGAAGCTTTCTTT
TRBJ2-5	-	TRBD2	TRBV27	CASSFWGTSGGRETQYF	TGTGCCAGCAGTTTCTGGGGGACTAGCGGGGGAAGGGAGACCCAGTACTTC
TRBJ1-4	few	-	TRBV6-1	CASSEGLELAGEKLFF	TGTGCCAGCAGTGAAGGCCTCGAATTGGCTGGTGAAAAACTGTTTTTT
TRBJ2-5	-	TRBD1	TRBV28	CASSPRDSLKEETQYF	TGTGCCAGCAGTCCCCGGGACAGCCTGAAGGAAGAGACCCAGTACTTC
TRBJ2-5	once	TRBD2	TRBV11-1	CASSAGLDQETQYF	TGTGCCAGCAGCGCAGGACTAGACCAAGAGACCCAGTACTTC
TRBJ2-1	-	-	TRBV6-5	CASSYTTGFEQFF	TGTGCCAGCAGTTACACAACAGGGTTTGAGCAGTTCTTC
TRBJ2-2	-	-	TRBV7-9	CASSPRPSQNTGELFF	TGTGCCAGCAGCCCCAGGCCATCACAGAACACCGGGGAGCTGTTTTTT
TRBJ1-2	many	-	TRBV7-2	CASSAGGRRLDYGYTF	TGTGCCAGCAGCGCCGGGGGGCGCCGCCTAGACTATGGCTACACCTTC
TRBJ1-4	-	-	TRBV7-6	CASSLVLGGINEKLFF	TGTGCCAGCAGCTTAGTCCTCGGGGGAATTAATGAAAAACTGTTTTTT
TRBJ1-1	once	-	TRBV6-1	CASSESARPDTEAFF	TGTGCCAGCAGTGAGTCAGCTAGACCCGACACTGAAGCTTTCTTT
TRBJ2-5	-	TRBD1	TRBV11-1	CASSLVQGWETQYF	TGTGCCAGCAGCTTAGTACAGGGGTGGGAGACCCAGTACTTC
TRBJ2-3	-	-	TRBV10-1	CASGEAGSDTQYF	TGCGCCAGCGGGGAGGCAGGTTCAGATACGCAGTATTTT
TRBJ2-3	-	TRBD2	TRBV5-1	CASSIIAGSTDTQYF	TGCGCCAGCAGTATAATAGCGGGGAGCACAGATACGCAGTATTTT
TRBJ2-1	-	-	TRBV28	CASFSGTSYNEQFF	TGTGCCAGCTTTTCCGGGACTTCTTACAATGAGCAGTTCTTC
TRBJ2-7	-	TRBD1	TRBV19	CASKGQSAYEQYF	TGTGCCAGTAAGGGACAGTCGGCCTACGAGCAGTACTTC
TRBJ1-1	-	-	TRBV7-2	CASSEDMMNTEAFF	TGTGCCAGCAGCGAGGACATGATGAACACTGAAGCTTTCTTT
TRBJ2-3	-	-	TRBV7-8	CASSLVGGGVKDTQYF	TGTGCCAGCAGCTTAGTCGGCGGGGGCGTTAAAGATACGCAGTATTTT
TRBJ2-7	-	-	TRBV19	CASSPRGGGYEQYF	TGTGCCAGTAGTCCCAGGGGAGGGGGATACGAGCAGTACTTC
TRBJ1-1	-	-	TRBV19	CASRQGRGGNTEAFF	TGTGCCAGTAGGCAGGGGAGAGGTGGGAACACTGAAGCTTTCTTT